This T cell receptor (beta chain) is drawn from a study of OX40 agonist ivuxolimab in advanced cancers. The CDR3 is made up of 14 amino acids. The V gene's germline CDR1 is SGHRS and CDR2 YFSETQ. V shed 4 bases, J shed 7 bases, and the junction held 8 bases outside the gene matches. This table comes from immunoSEQ multiplex PCR, and its TCRdb copy is limited to in-frame clones, with some not included. Of tens of thousands of clones listed, 85% to 95% are singletons. The source is an adult with an advanced solid tumor such as melanoma, head and neck, liver or kidney cancer. The material sequenced was CD4+ or CD8+ T cells sorted from blood, taken in a trial of the OX40 agonist ivuxolimab. The rearrangement joins TRBV5-1 to TRBJ2-7; 10 bases line up with TRBD2. Here the CDR3 DNA reads TGCGCCAGCAGCGCTAGCGGGAGAGAATGGGAGCAGTACTTC. It is translated as CASSASGREWEQYF.